The rows below give T cell receptor beta chains drawn from one sample of a study of T-cell reconstitution after alpha-beta-depleted transplantation in children. TCRdb ran MiXCR on the PCR reads and lists one entry per CDR3 protein. This sample has hundreds of thousands of distinct CDR3 sequences, with around a sixth found just once. This specimen was PBMCs from the stem cell graft donor, taken from the stem cell graft. The receptors were gathered from a human donor who donated a stem cell graft to a child with acute myeloid leukemia. CDR3s include the opening cysteine and the closing phenylalanine or tryptophan. The D gene is left open where the match is weak. Expanded clones are given a class, and other clones once, few, many or no size at all.

d_call	clone_size	v_call	j_call	cdr3_nt	cdr3_aa
-	-	TRBV4-3	TRBJ1-2	TGCGCCAGCAGCCAAGCCCCTAACTATGGCTACACCTTC	CASSQAPNYGYTF
TRBD1	many	TRBV29-1	TRBJ2-3	TGCAGCGTTGAAGATGTGGGACAGGGGTTCACAGATACGCAGTATTTT	CSVEDVGQGFTDTQYF
-	few	TRBV20-1	TRBJ2-1	TGCAGTGCTAGAGTCCTCCAGGGGGGGGGCCTTCGCAATGAGCAGTTCTTC	CSARVLQGGGLRNEQFF
-	many	TRBV7-8	TRBJ1-1	TGTGCCAGCAGCTTAGCGGGGGCGGGGAACACTGAAGCTTTCTTT	CASSLAGAGNTEAFF
-	-	TRBV9	TRBJ2-2	TGTGCCAGCAGCGGCCCCCTGGGGGCCACCGGGGAGCTGTTTTTT	CASSGPLGATGELFF
TRBD1	many	TRBV7-2	TRBJ2-3	TGTGCCAGCAGCTTAAGAGGGGGCGCTAATACAGATACGCAGTATTTT	CASSLRGGANTDTQYF
-	few	TRBV27	TRBJ1-5	TGTGCCAGCAGGTTAATAAGTTCAGGGAATAATCAGCCCCAGCATTTT	CASRLISSGNNQPQHF
-	few	TRBV5-1	TRBJ1-1	TGCGCCAGCAGCCCGGACGGCCTACCTGAAGCTTTCTTT	CASSPDGLPEAFF
-	few	TRBV5-1	TRBJ2-3	TGCGCCAGCAGCTTGAATGGTATGGCCAGCACAGATACGCAGTATTTT	CASSLNGMASTDTQYF
-	many	TRBV12-3/TRBV12-4	TRBJ1-5	TGTGCCAGCAGTTTACGGGTAAGCGGCAATCAGCCCCAGCATTTT	CASSLRVSGNQPQHF
TRBD1	many	TRBV5-5	TRBJ1-4	TGTGCCAGCAGCTCGAACAGGGGAGATGAAAAACTGTTTTTT	CASSSNRGDEKLFF
-	-	TRBV30	TRBJ2-1	TGTGCCTGGAGTGAGGGGTACAATGAGCAGTTCTTC	CAWSEGYNEQFF
-	-	TRBV20-1	TRBJ2-5	TGCAGTGCCGACAGACTACTGTACCAAGAGACCCAGTACTTC	CSADRLLYQETQYF
-	few	TRBV24-1	TRBJ2-5	TGTGCCACCAGTGTAGGAGGGGAAGAGACCCAGTACTTC	CATSVGGEETQYF
-	few	TRBV4-3	TRBJ2-2	TGCGCCAGCAGCCATGGTACAGGGTCGAACACCGGGGAGCTGTTTTTT	CASSHGTGSNTGELFF
TRBD2	many	TRBV5-5	TRBJ2-1	TGTGCCAGCAGCTTGAGCGGGGGTCAAGAGCAGTTCTTC	CASSLSGGQEQFF
-	-	TRBV5-1	TRBJ2-2	TGCGACAGCAGCACGTGGGCCGGGGAGCTGTTTTTT	CDSSTWAGELFF
-	-	TRBV5-1	TRBJ2-5	TGCGCCAGCAGCTTGGCCGACACGGAACAACAGACCCAGTACTTC	CASSLADTEQQTQYF
TRBD1	many	TRBV29-1	TRBJ1-1	TGCAGCGGAGTACAGGGGGCTAAGGCTGAAGCTTTCTTT	CSGVQGAKAEAFF
-	few	TRBV6-2/TRBV6-3	TRBJ2-1	TGTGCCAGCTCGAATGGGGCCTACAATGAGCAGTTCTTC	CASSNGAYNEQFF
TRBD1	few	TRBV20-1	TRBJ2-4	TGCAGTGCTAGCAGGGGGTGGCCCAAAAACATTCAGTACTTC	CSASRGWPKNIQYF
-	-	TRBV5-1	TRBJ2-5	TGCGCCAGCAGCCCGCGACAGTTAGAAGAGACCCAGTACTTC	CASSPRQLEETQYF
TRBD1	-	TRBV12-3/TRBV12-4	TRBJ2-6	TGTGCCAGCAGCAGGGACAGGAGCTCTGGGGCCAACGTCCTGACTTTC	CASSRDRSSGANVLTF
-	many	TRBV6-5	TRBJ1-1	TGTGCCAGCAGAGCCCGGACGGAGAACACTGAAGCTTTCTTT	CASRARTENTEAFF
TRBD1	-	TRBV20-1	TRBJ1-2	TGCAGTGCTAGAGAATCAGGGGGATATGGCTACACCTTC	CSARESGGYGYTF